What follows are 25 T cell receptor beta chains derived from one specimen sequenced in a study of tumor-infiltrating lymphocytes in primary liver carcinoma. Priming with a constant-region primer yielded TCR beta cDNA from roughly 500 ng total RNA. Employing slightly modified ARM-PCR, three nested multiplex PCR rounds were run, and these gave rise to the TCR beta libraries. TRBV1-TRBV30 forward primers paired with a C-beta reverse primer drove the first two PCR rounds, around 9 cycles each. TCRdb used MiXCR to reprocess the multiplex PCR reads, holding one entry per CDR3 protein. The sample yields hundreds of thousands of distinct CDR3 sequences, approximately 58% seen once. Blood RNA was derived from unsorted whole blood, and germline DNA was extracted too. Material for sequencing was peripheral blood. Source of these receptors: a woman aged 25-40 years with primary liver carcinoma and hepatitis B virus infection.

This clonotype occurred once. The rearrangement links TRBV12-3 or TRBV12-4 to TRBJ1-2, with 7 positions matching TRBD1. The length of the CDR3 is 16 residues. With V trimmed by 10 bases and J by 7 bases, 21 bases remained unmatched. The CDR3 is CANSRTGFDRVVGYTF. CDR3 bases: TGTGCCAACAGCCGAACTGGTTTCGACAGGGTGGTTGGCTACACCTTC.

This clonotype was observed at least ten times. V gene TRBV29-1 combines with J gene TRBJ1-2; TRBD1 might be the D (5 bases). Germline V gives CDR1 SQVTM, CDR2 ANQGSEA. Trimming took off 7 bases at V and 10 bases at J, with 13 bases between the two ends. This CDR3 contains 10 residues. In nucleotides, the CDR3 is TGCAGCGCAGGGACGGAAGTCTACACCTTC. It codes for CSAGTEVYTF. Full variable domain (rest looked up from reference TRBV29-1 and TRBJ1-2): SAVISQKPSRDICQRGTSLTIQCQVDSQVTMMFWYRQQPGQSLTLIATANQGSEATYESGFVIDKFPISRPNLTFSTLTVSNMSPEDSSIYLCSAGTEVYTFGSGTRLTVV.

This clonotype was counted only a few times. Since the CDR3 does not end with the conserved phenylalanine or tryptophan, this likely comes from a read error. DNA of the CDR3: TGTGCCATCAGTGAGGGTGCGGTCCGGAGGAACTACGAGCAGTACTCC. Its protein product is CAISEGAVRRNYEQYS. This chain uses TRBV10-3 with TRBJ2-7; D is perhaps TRBD2 (5 bases). The germline V gene encodes CDR1 ENHRY and CDR2 SYGVKD. CDR3 length: 16 residues. V was trimmed by 2 bases and J by 3 bases, leaving 17 bases between them.

The rearrangement uses TRBV10-2 and TRBJ1-1, with D perhaps matching TRBD1 (5 bases). The V gene lost 4 bases and the J gene lost 1 base, with 7 bases spanning the gap. This CDR3 is 13 amino acids long. Germline assignment: CDR1 WSHSY and CDR2 SAAADI. CDR3 residues: CASSVGTNTEAFF. The CDR3 DNA is TGCGCCAGCAGTGTGGGGACGAACACTGAAGCTTTCTTT.

This clonotype turned up a few times. The genes are TRBV6-1 and TRBJ1-1; TRBD1 matches at 7 bases. Germline-derived CDR1 and CDR2 are MNHNS and SASEGT. Trimming at V came to 5 bases and at J to 10 bases, leaving 19 bases not matched to a gene. The CDR3 has 16 amino acids. DNA of the CDR3: TGTGCCAGCAGTCGGAGCGGTCAGGGGGGAACACCTGGAGCTTTCTTT. It is translated as CASSRSGQGGTPGAFF.

This chain uses TRBV12-3 or TRBV12-4 with TRBJ2-5, with a possible D match to TRBD2 (5 bases). The CDR3 is made up of 15 amino acids. V lost 3 bases and J 3 bases, leaving 14 bases between the germline ends. Here the CDR3 DNA reads TGTGCCAGCAGTTTGCCCTCACTAGTAAAAGAGACCCAGTACTTC. Translating it yields CASSLPSLVKETQYF.

The chain employs TRBV5-5 and TRBJ1-2; D perhaps matches TRBD1 (5 bases). This CDR3 comprises 15 residues. The V end lost 0 bases, the J end lost 3 bases, and 12 bases lay between the germline ends. Germline-derived CDR1 and CDR2 are SGHKS and YYEKEE (reference sequence). The CDR3 sequence: CASSLAPGIDYGYTF. Here the CDR3 DNA reads TGTGCCAGCAGCTTGGCCCCAGGGATTGACTATGGCTACACCTTC.

This clonotype was seen ten or more times. This chain links TRBV11-1 with TRBJ2-7; 7 positions match TRBD1. The trim removed 3 bases at V and 3 bases at J, leaving 8 bases unmatched. The germline CDR1 and CDR2 sequences are SGHAT and FQDESV (reference sequence). The CDR3 spans 15 residues. The DNA for the CDR3 is TGTGCCAGCAGCTTCAGACAGGGAAGAATCTACGAGCAGTACTTC. Its translation: CASSFRQGRIYEQYF. The full variable domain, rest sourced from reference TRBV11-1 and TRBJ2-7, is EAEVAQSPRYKITEKSQAVAFWCDPISGHATLYWYRQILGQGPELLVQFQDESVVDDSQLPKDRFSAERLKGVDSTLKIQPAELGDSAMYLCASSFRQGRIYEQYFGPGTRLTVT.

This clonotype occurred many times. Relative to the germline gene, one junction end is altered; a read error may explain this. J is TRBJ1-1 and V is TRBV12-3 or TRBV12-4; D not certain. The CDR3 runs to 13 residues. CDR3 protein: CASKGLGGPWAFW. The CDR3 DNA sequence: TGTGCCAGCAAAGGCCTCGGTGGACCCTGGGCTTTTTGG.

This chain joins TRBV6-5 and TRBJ2-1, with D perhaps TRBD1 (5 bases). V gave up 6 bases and J gave up 9 bases, with 18 bases separating them. Germline-derived CDR1 and CDR2 are MNHEY and SVGAGI. The CDR3 contains 14 residues. CDR3 loop: CASSYKGWGGEQFF. CDR3 bases: TGTGCCAGCAGCTACAAAGGGTGGGGCGGTGAGCAGTTCTTC.

This sequence joins TRBV7-9 and TRBJ2-7; D is perhaps TRBD1 or TRBD2 (5 bases each). Germline V gene data show CDR1 as SEHNR and CDR2 as FQNEAQ (reference sequence). V gave up 5 bases and J gave up 7 bases, with 24 bases separating them. The CDR3 extends over 16 amino acids. CDR3 sequence reads: CASSPQSGTRAYEQYF. The CDR3 DNA sequence: TGTGCCAGCAGCCCACAGTCCGGGACGCGCGCTTATGAGCAGTACTTC.

The chain has TRBV5-6 and TRBJ1-1; D unresolved. The germline V and J ends were trimmed by 7 bases and 0 bases, with 7 bases remaining between them. There are 12 residues in the CDR3. Looked up from germline, CDR1 is SGHDT and CDR2 is YYEEEE. CDR3 residues: CASQELNTEAFF. CDR3 in DNA: TGTGCCAGCCAGGAGTTGAACACTGAAGCTTTCTTT.

The rearrangement links TRBV10-3 to TRBJ2-1; D might be TRBD1 or TRBD2, each matching 5 bases. The V gene lost 10 bases and the J gene lost 8 bases, with 18 bases spanning the gap. Germline loops: CDR1 ENHRY, CDR2 SYGVKD. The CDR3 runs to 13 residues. For the CDR3, the DNA is TGTGCCACCGGACACTCCTCGAGGGATGAGCAGTTCTTC. Translating it yields CATGHSSRDEQFF.

There are a few counts of this clonotype. This may stem from a read error, because a much larger clone lies one nucleotide away. This chain connects TRBV11-2 to TRBJ2-7, with D perhaps matching TRBD2 (5 bases). Deletions cut 8 bases from V and 6 bases from J, with 23 bases between. CDR3 length: 15 residues. The V gene's germline CDR1 is SGHAT and CDR2 FQNNGV. CDR3 nucleotides: TGTGCCAGCTCCCTCCGGTACGGGGAGCCGAGCGAGCAGTACTTC. It is translated as CASSLRYGEPSEQYF.

Concerning this clonotype: A junction boundary mismatches the germline segment, possibly from a read error. This chain uses TRBV10-3 with TRBJ2-7; 9 bases map to TRBD1. Germline V lookup: CDR1 ENHRY, CDR2 SYGVKD. The CDR3 runs to 15 residues. The CDR3 protein is CAINEPGQGRYEQYF. CDR3 DNA: TGTGCCATCAATGAGCCGGGACAGGGAAGGTACGAGCAGTACTTC.

As to this clonotype: A clone one base away is much larger, so this may be a read error. This sequence joins TRBV6-5 and TRBJ2-7, with D perhaps assigned TRBD1 or TRBD2 (5 bases each). Germline assignment: CDR1 MNHEY and CDR2 SVGAGI. The CDR3 has 13 amino acids. V gave up 10 bases and J gave up 1 base, with 14 bases separating them. CDR3: CATGQGGSYEQYF. The CDR3 DNA reads TGTGCCACGGGGCAGGGCGGATCCTACGAGCAGTACTTC.

Worth noting for this clonotype: A much larger clone differs from this one at a single base, so this may be a read error. The CDR3 does not end in the conserved phenylalanine or tryptophan, so this is likely a read error. V gene TRBV12-3 or TRBV12-4 combines with J gene TRBJ2-1; D ambiguous. Deletions cut 1 base from V and 4 bases from J, with 5 bases between. The CDR3 consists of 13 residues. CDR3 DNA sequence: TGTGCCAGCAGTTTAGTCCAATACAATGAGCAGTTCTTA. Encoded protein: CASSLVQYNEQFL.

V is TRBV11-2 and J is TRBJ2-5, with 7 bases that match TRBD2. The CDR3 sequence is 16 residues long. Unmatched junction bases numbered 18, after V lost 9 bases and J lost 5 bases. Germline CDR1 and CDR2: SGHAT and FQNNGV. As DNA, the CDR3 is TGTGCCAGGAGCCCGCGGACTAGTGGGTTGTATGAGACCCAGTACTTC. This gives the protein CARSPRTSGLYETQYF.

A remark on this clonotype: The conserved phenylalanine or tryptophan is not found at the CDR3 terminus, so this likely reflects a read error. V is TRBV28 and J is TRBJ2-2; TRBD2 agrees at 8 bases. CDR1 and CDR2 from the germline V gene are MDHEN and SYDVKM. Unmatched junction bases numbered 0, after V lost 2 bases and J lost 1 base. The CDR3 extends over 15 amino acids. For the CDR3, the DNA is TGTGCCAGCAGTTTAAGCGGGAGGAACACCGGGGAGCTGTTTCTT. It translates to CASSLSGRNTGELFL.

As regards this clonotype: It may be a read error: a sequence one base away is much more abundant. The chain joins TRBV6-5 to TRBJ1-5; TRBD1 matches 7 bases. CDR1 is MNHEY and CDR2 is SVGAGI in the germline V gene. This CDR3 comprises 15 residues. CDR3 DNA: TGTGCCAGCAGCTACGACAGGGCCAGCAATAAGCCCCAGCATTTT. It specifies CASSYDRASNKPQHF.

The gene calls are TRBV28 and TRBJ2-6, with D hard to call. This CDR3 has 13 amino acids. V was cut by 8 bases and J by 2 bases, with 7 bases left in between. The germline CDR1 and CDR2 sequences are MDHEN and SYDVKM. Written as DNA, the CDR3 is TGTGCCAGCCAGACCCCTGGGGCCAACGTCCTGACTTTC. Amino acids: CASQTPGANVLTF.

This clonotype was observed at least ten times. This chain uses TRBV29-1 with TRBJ2-3, with D maybe TRBD2 (5 bases). V gave up 4 bases and J gave up 3 bases, with 20 bases separating them. This CDR3 has 16 amino acids. The germline gives CDR1 SQVTM, CDR2 ANQGSEA. CDR3 DNA sequence: TGCAGCGTTGGACCACTAGTCAGAGGGTCAACAGATACGCAGTATTTT. Translation: CSVGPLVRGSTDTQYF.

This clonotype was observed at least ten times. The V gene is TRBV29-1, the J gene TRBJ2-3; the D gene is possibly TRBD1 (7 bases). CDR3 length equals 15 residues. Trimming removed 6 bases from V and 3 bases from J, with 19 bases in between. Germline loops: CDR1 SQVTM, CDR2 ANQGSEA. The CDR3 here is CSVDSRTGGTDTQYF. For the CDR3, the DNA is TGCAGCGTAGATTCTCGGACAGGAGGGACAGATACGCAGTATTTT.

Only one count was recorded for this clonotype. J is TRBJ1-1 and V is TRBV19; no clear D gene. CDR3 length equals 15 residues. Trimming left V 3 bases short and J 1 base short, with 12 bases between. Germline V gives CDR1 LNHDA, CDR2 SQIVND (reference sequence). Written as DNA, the CDR3 is TGTGCCAGTAGTATCCGGGTCTTGGGGAACACTGAAGCTTTCTTT. This gives the protein CASSIRVLGNTEAFF.

This clonotype was found a few times. The rearrangement joins TRBV12-3 or TRBV12-4 to TRBJ2-2; the D gene is possibly TRBD2 (6 bases). The CDR3 sequence is 15 residues long. Trimming removed 3 bases from V and 4 bases from J, with 12 bases in between. The DNA for the CDR3 is TGTGCCAGCAGTTTGCGGGGTTGGGCCACCGGGGAGCTGTTTTTT. Translation gives CASSLRGWATGELFF.